A selection of T cell receptor beta chains follows, all from one sample in a study of cytotoxic CD8 clonotypes in ibrutinib-treated CLL. Produced via immunoSEQ multiplex PCR; TCRdb's table is partial and in-frame only. The sample lists some 130,000 clones; approximately 85% were seen once. The material sequenced was PBMCs, taken after 24 months of ibrutinib treatment. These receptors were taken from a human donor with chronic lymphocytic leukemia. CDR3s include the opening cysteine and the closing phenylalanine or tryptophan. A D gene is named only where the DNA matches it firmly. The size field is filled for only some rows; it gives once, few, many or a size class.

>TRBJ1-2|TRBD1|.|TRBV27
TGTGCCAGCAGGAAGCCGGGACAGTTCTATGGCTACACCTTC
CASRKPGQFYGYTF
>TRBJ2-7|.|.|TRBV18
TGTGCCAGCTCACCCGGCATCTCCGAGCAGTACTTC
CASSPGISEQYF
>TRBJ1-4|.|.|TRBV5-4
TGTGCCAGCAGCATAGGCGGGCGGGATGAAAAACTGTTTTTT
CASSIGGRDEKLFF
>TRBJ2-7|TRBD1|.|TRBV13
TGTGCCAGCAGCCCAAGCAAAGACAGGGTCTACGAGCAGTACTTC
CASSPSKDRVYEQYF
>TRBJ2-7|.|.|TRBV7-2
TGTGCCAGCAGCTTAGCGGGAGGGGGCAGGTACGAGCAGTACTTC
CASSLAGGGRYEQYF
>TRBJ1-5|TRBD1|.|TRBV7-8
TGTGCCAGCAGCTTAGGATCCCGACAGGGGTTAGATCAGCCCCAGCATTTT
CASSLGSRQGLDQPQHF
>TRBJ1-4|.|.|TRBV9
TGTGCCAGCAGCGTAGGGATGGGCCCGGGCGATGAAAAACTGTTTTTT
CASSVGMGPGDEKLFF
>TRBJ2-1|TRBD2|.|TRBV9
TGTGCCAGCCAGGACCCGGGACTAGCGAGTGAGCAGTTCTTC
CASQDPGLASEQFF
>TRBJ2-2|TRBD2|.|TRBV19
TGTGCCAGTAGTATATTAGCGGGAGGCCCAAACACCGGGGAGCTGTTTTTT
CASSILAGGPNTGELFF
>TRBJ2-3|TRBD2|.|TRBV9
TGTGCCAGCAGCCCGGGACTAGCGGGAGGGGCCACAGATACGCAGTATTTT
CASSPGLAGGATDTQYF
>TRBJ1-5|.|.|TRBV7-2
TGTGCCAGCAGCTTAGTTCAGGGTGGACAGCCCCAGCATTTT
CASSLVQGGQPQHF
>TRBJ1-2|.|.|TRBV7-8
TGTGCCAGCAGGCCAGGAGGGGCAGGGAACTCTGGCTACACCTTC
CASRPGGAGNSGYTF
>TRBJ2-3|.|.|TRBV15
TGTGCCACCAGCAGCCCCGGGGTGGGTCCAGATACGCAGTATTTT
CATSSPGVGPDTQYF
>TRBJ2-6|TRBD1|.|TRBV4-3
TGCGCCAGCAGCCGAATTTTCAGGACAGGTATAGACTCTGGGGCCAACGTCCTGACTTTC
CASSRIFRTGIDSGANVLTF
>TRBJ1-2|TRBD1|medium-sized|TRBV27
TGTGCCAGCAGTCCTACAGGGGGCGGGGCCGACTATGGCTACACCTTC
CASSPTGGGADYGYTF
>TRBJ1-5|.|.|TRBV4-2
TGTGCCAGCAGCCATTTACTGCGAGGCCGCGATCAGCCCCAGCATTTT
CASSHLLRGRDQPQHF
>TRBJ2-7|TRBD2|.|TRBV15
TGTGCCACCAGGCTAGCGGTATCCTACGAGCAGTACTTC
CATRLAVSYEQYF
>TRBJ1-3|.|.|TRBV5-1
TGCGCCAGCAGCTTGGACAGGAGCTCTGGAAACACCATATATTTT
CASSLDRSSGNTIYF
>TRBJ2-2|.|.|TRBV7-3
TGTGCCAGCAGGCAAGGCTACACCGGGGAGCTGTTTTTT
CASRQGYTGELFF
>TRBJ1-5|TRBD1|.|TRBV5-8
TGTGCCAGCAGCGCGGGACAGGCGAGCAATCAGCCCCAGCATTTT
CASSAGQASNQPQHF
>TRBJ2-7|.|.|TRBV29-1
TGCAGCGTTGGGGTACAAGGGTACGAGCAGTACTTC
CSVGVQGYEQYF
>TRBJ1-2|.|many|TRBV5-6
TGTGCCAGCAGCTCCCGGACCAGGGAGGCCTATGGCTACACCTTC
CASSSRTREAYGYTF
>TRBJ2-7|.|.|TRBV19
TGTGCCAGTAGCTCCATAGACTCCTACGAGCAGTACTTC
CASSSIDSYEQYF
>TRBJ1-4|.|.|TRBV28
TGTGCCAGCAGCACTACAGGGTTGAATGAAAAACTGTTTTTT
CASSTTGLNEKLFF
>TRBJ1-5|.|.|TRBV28
TGTGCCAGTAATCCGTGGGATCAGCCCCAGCATTTT
CASNPWDQPQHF
>TRBJ1-3|TRBD1|once|TRBV5-1
TGCGCCAGCAGCTTGGGGACAGGGAGCTCTGGAAACACCATATATTTT
CASSLGTGSSGNTIYF
>TRBJ2-7|TRBD2|few|TRBV4-2
TGTGCCAGCAGCCAAGATTTCCGGGAGGGAACTGGGGAGCAGTACTTC
CASSQDFREGTGEQYF
>TRBJ2-7|.|once|TRBV5-6
TGTGCCAGCAGCTCAGAGGGGTCCTACGAGCAGTACTTC
CASSSEGSYEQYF
>TRBJ2-5|.|.|TRBV5-1
TGCGCCAGCAGCACGGGGCAGGGGGAGACCCAGTACTTC
CASSTGQGETQYF
>TRBJ1-2|TRBD1|.|TRBV25-1
TGTGCCAGCAGTGAATCGACAGGGGGAAGGTATGGCTACACCTTC
CASSESTGGRYGYTF
>TRBJ2-1|TRBD1|.|TRBV11-2
TGTGCCAGCAGACGTAAACCGGGACAGGAGGACAATGAGCAGTTCTTC
CASRRKPGQEDNEQFF
>TRBJ1-1|TRBD1|.|TRBV18
TGTGCCAGCTCAAAGTACGATATTGGGCAGGGGGTTACTGAAGCTTTCTTT
CASSKYDIGQGVTEAFF
>TRBJ2-1|TRBD1|.|TRBV9
TGTGCCAGCAGGGGACAGGGACGGAGTGAGCAGTTCTTC
CASRGQGRSEQFF
>TRBJ1-6|.|.|TRBV27
TGTGCCAGCAGTCTTAGACAGAGCTCCTATAATTCACCCCTCCACTTT
CASSLRQSSYNSPLHF
>TRBJ2-1|TRBD2|.|TRBV5-1
TGCGCCAGCAGCTTGACCCCCGGACTAGCGGGCCTGAATGAGCAGTTCTTC
CASSLTPGLAGLNEQFF
>TRBJ1-5|.|once|TRBV15
TGTGCCACCAGCAGAGATCCAGGTAGCAATCAGCCCCAGCATTTT
CATSRDPGSNQPQHF
>TRBJ2-2|TRBD2|.|TRBV5-1
TGCGCCAGCAGCTTGATACCGGGAGGACCCACCGGGGAGCTGTTTTTT
CASSLIPGGPTGELFF
>TRBJ2-4|.|once|TRBV29-1
TGCAGCGCCGGTAGGGAAAACATTCAGTACTTC
CSAGRENIQYF
>TRBJ2-5|TRBD2|.|TRBV7-2
TGTGCCAGCAGCTTAGCTGGTAGCGGGGGTCCGAAAGAGACCCAGTACTTC
CASSLAGSGGPKETQYF
>TRBJ1-5|.|.|TRBV18
TGTGCCAGCTCACAAGGACAAGCTAGCAATCAGCCCCAGCATTTT
CASSQGQASNQPQHF
>TRBJ2-7|TRBD2|once|TRBV5-1
TGCGCCAGCAGCTCCCGACTAGCGGGAGGCACCTACGAGCAGTACTTC
CASSSRLAGGTYEQYF
>TRBJ2-1|TRBD2|.|TRBV4-1
TGCGCCAGCAGCCGCATTCTAGCGGGAAATGAGCAGTTCTTC
CASSRILAGNEQFF
>TRBJ2-5|.|.|TRBV15
TGTGCCACCAGCAGAGATAGGCCTGGGGAGACCCAGTACTTC
CATSRDRPGETQYF
>TRBJ2-7|.|.|TRBV4-2
TGTGCCAGCAGCCGGGACACGGGCGGAACCTACGAGCAGTACTTC
CASSRDTGGTYEQYF
>TRBJ2-5|TRBD2|.|TRBV19
TGTGCCAGTAGTCCCCGGACTAGCGTGGCAGAGACCCAGTACTTC
CASSPRTSVAETQYF
>TRBJ1-5|.|.|TRBV10-3
TGTGCCATCAGTGAGTCCGGGGTTAAGGGTGGTCAGCCCCAGCATTTT
CAISESGVKGGQPQHF
>TRBJ2-5|.|.|TRBV29-1
TGCAGCGTTGTTGGGTCAGAGAAGACCACCCAGTACTTC
CSVVGSEKTTQYF
>TRBJ2-5|.|.|TRBV5-1
TGCGCCAGCAGCTTAGGAAGCGGACAAGAGACCCAGTACTTC
CASSLGSGQETQYF
>TRBJ2-7|.|.|TRBV18
TGTGCCAGCTCACCACCAGGGAGGACCTACGAGCAGTACTTC
CASSPPGRTYEQYF